Described below is a single T cell receptor (beta chain) sequence and its context. Its specific antigen is unknown. No per-base quality is available; no much larger clone lies one base away. V sheds 1 base and J sheds 0 bases, leaving 7 bases between their ends. For CDR1 and CDR2, the germline V gene (reference sequence) lists LNHNV and YYDKDF. The CDR3 spans 14 residues, from the cysteine through the phenylalanine. This entry keeps only the CDR3 DNA: 42 bases, framed from base 1. The sample's time point label, in plain terms: after hematopoietic stem cell transplant. PRAID was marked by prominent immunodeficiency together with autoinflammation. Before TRB sequencing, the T-cell subsets, namely conventional T cells, CD8+ T cells, regulatory T cells, and T follicular helper cells, were sorted. The record originates from a study of stem cell transplantation in POMP-related autoinflammatory disease (dated by TCRdb to 2020 to 2023). Turning to the overall study: The study hypothesis was that defective thymoproteasomes impair MHC class I-dependent CD8+ T-cell differentiation and positive selection, which skews the TRB repertoire. Prior to transplant, the patients had CD4+ naive T-cell skewing, low CD8+ T-cell proportions, and decreased T-cell cytokine secretion. Through one year post-transplant, neutrophils and platelets showed 100% donor engraftment on DNA chimerism analysis. To find out how POMP deficiency affects T-cell receptor beta repertoire diversity and CDR3 characteristics, high-throughput TRB sequencing was used.

On the study overall, not on this receptor specifically: In PRAID patients, the trend toward increased clonality and lower diversity reached statistical significance only for regulatory T cells. A trend toward lower TRB diversity and higher clonality was observed in PRAID patients across all analyzed T-cell subsets. The number of unique TRB V-J gene pairings in PRAID patients was restricted.

Library preparation employed the immunoSEQ multiplex PCR assay. The authors' pipeline ran thus. Repertoire diversity was quantified with Shannon entropy, accounting for clonal size distribution. The Gini-Simpson index (Simpson_1-D) was used to measure inequality of clonotype distribution. TCRdb limited this immuneACCESS table to in-frame rearrangements with V and J called. A share of clones is missing; checked studies link under half to unresolved V genes, and the rest is unexplained. That table furnishes V, J and clone size, whereas the DNA furnished D and trimming. Counted in this sample were 9,000 to 10,000 clones; about 76% of them appeared once. Of the sample, around 5% is held by the ten largest clones.

The sequence links TRBV15 to TRBJ2-7; the D gene is perhaps TRBD1 or TRBD2, as each covers 5 bases. This TCR was recovered from a human patient with POMP-related autoinflammation and immune dysregulation (PRAID). A transplant means some T cells may be of graft donor rather than patient origin. The starting material was CD4+ T cells from PBMCs, obtained after stem cell transplantation. The DNA sequence is TGTGCCACCAGCAGAGGGGGGAGCTCCTACGAGCAGTACTTC. Translated, it reads CATSRGGSSYEQYF. Full variable domain (CDR3 extended with the reference TRBV15 and TRBJ2-7 proteins): DAMVIQNPRYQVTQFGKPVTLSCSQTLNHNVMYWYQQKSSQAPKLLFHYYDKDFNNEADTPDNFQSRRPNTSFCFLDIRSPGLGDTAMYLCATSRGGSSYEQYFGPGTRLTVT.